A single sample is the source of the 14 T cell receptor beta chains below, sequenced in a study of a mutant IDH1 vaccine in newly diagnosed glioma. The time point: week 5, during vaccination. Vaccination used 300 ug of mutant IDH1 20-mer peptide per dose, with topical imiquimod. The table came from immunoSEQ multiplex PCR; TCRdb's copy has only in-frame clones and leaves some out. The table records under 70,000 clones, around 80% of them present only once. The antigens for these receptors are not known. The material sequenced was PBMCs, taken from a glioma patient whose treatment included an IDH1 peptide vaccine. These receptors all come from a woman in her fifties or sixties with glioma.

The chain joins TRBV4-2 to TRBJ2-2; the D call may be TRBD1 or TRBD2 (5 bases each). CDR1 is LGHNA and CDR2 is YNFKEQ in the germline V gene. The CDR3 consists of 15 residues. With 1 base removed from V and 4 bases from J, the gap between germline ends came to 10 bases. The CDR3 sequence is CASSQGAGGTGELFF. In nucleotides, the CDR3 is TGTGCCAGCAGCCAAGGGGCTGGGGGCACCGGGGAGCTGTTTTTT.

This chain uses TRBV7-2 with TRBJ2-7; TRBD1 matches at 9 bases. Germline CDR1 is SGHTA and CDR2 is FQGNSA. The CDR3 extends over 15 amino acids. J lost 3 bases, V lost 5 bases, and 8 bases had no gene match. CDR3 DNA: TGTGCCAGCAGCAAGCCGGACAGGGGAGGCTACGAGCAGTACTTC. Amino acid sequence: CASSKPDRGGYEQYF.

J is TRBJ1-5 and V is TRBV5-1; the D gene is possibly TRBD1 (6 bases). The CDR3 covers 15 residues. The V end was cut by 0 bases, the J end by 3 bases, with 10 bases between. Germline CDR1 and CDR2: SGHRS and YFSETQ. The CDR3 bases are TGCGCCAGCAGCTTGGGGCAGGGGTTCAATCAGCCCCAGCATTTT. Translation: CASSLGQGFNQPQHF.

The V and J genes are TRBV7-9 and TRBJ1-3, with no clear D. CDR3 length: 15 residues. Trimming stripped 1 base from V and 4 bases from J, with 11 bases between. Germline assignment: CDR1 SEHNR and CDR2 FQNEAQ (reference sequence). The CDR3: CASSLVGGLGNTIYF. CDR3 sequence (DNA): TGTGCCAGCAGCTTAGTCGGAGGACTAGGAAACACCATATATTTT.

This clone occurred a few times. The V gene is TRBV30, the J gene TRBJ1-2; D is undetermined. CDR1 GTSNPN and CDR2 SVGIG come from the germline V gene (reference sequence). This CDR3 has 13 amino acids. Trimming took 4 bases from V and 4 from J, leaving 13 bases between them. The DNA of the CDR3 is TGTGCCTGGAATCGCCTGGCAAGCTATGGCTACACCTTC. Translation: CAWNRLASYGYTF.

The chain joins TRBV5-4 to TRBJ1-1, with 10 bases matching TRBD1. Germline V CDR1 and CDR2: SGHNT, YYREEE (reference sequence). The CDR3 sequence is 17 residues long. V was pared by 6 bases and J by 5 bases, with 16 bases of the junction left unmatched. CDR3 coding DNA: TGTGCCAGCACCCGGACAGGGGGTAAGATTGAGGGTACTGAAGCTTTCTTT. Translating gives CASTRTGGKIEGTEAFF.

This chain links TRBV7-2 with TRBJ1-6; D not resolved. Germline values: CDR1 SGHTA, CDR2 FQGNSA. V gave up 6 bases and J gave up 7 bases, with 10 bases separating them. The CDR3 length is 13 residues. The CDR3 sequence is CASSRDRNSPLHF. CDR3 DNA sequence: TGTGCCAGCAGTCGAGACCGAAATTCACCCCTCCACTTT. The full variable domain, rest sourced from reference TRBV7-2 and TRBJ1-6, is GAGVSQSPSNKVTEKGKDVELRCDPISGHTALYWYRQSLGQGLEFLIYFQGNSAPDKSGLPSDRFSAERTGGSVSTLTIQRTQQEDSAVYLCASSRDRNSPLHFGNGTRLTVT.

V and J are TRBV30 and TRBJ2-5; perhaps TRBD2 as D (5 bases). The CDR3 consists of 13 residues. The ends were cut back, 2 bases at V and 4 bases at J, with 11 bases in the middle. The germline gives CDR1 GTSNPN, CDR2 SVGIG (reference sequence). The CDR3 reads CAWSPRGPETQYF. The DNA of the CDR3 is TGTGCCTGGAGTCCTAGAGGGCCAGAGACCCAGTACTTC. Full variable domain (remainder filled in from reference TRBV30 and TRBJ2-5): SQTIHQWPATLVQPVGSPLSLECTVEGTSNPNLYWYRQAAGRGLQLLFYSVGIGQISSEVPQNLSASRPQDRQFILSSKKLLLSDSGFYLCAWSPRGPETQYFGPGTRLLVL.

This clone is a singleton in its sample. The V call is TRBV9, the J call TRBJ1-1; D may be TRBD1 (5 bases). V shed 2 bases and J shed 4 bases, with 12 bases lying between them. This CDR3 is built from 14 residues. Germline V CDR1 and CDR2: SGDLS, YYNGEE. CDR3 residues: CASSVLGDGTEAFF. CDR3 nucleotide sequence: TGTGCCAGCAGCGTGTTAGGGGATGGCACTGAAGCTTTCTTT.

This sequence joins TRBV5-1 and TRBJ1-1; D perhaps matches TRBD1 (5 bases). Deletions cut 0 bases from V and 4 bases from J, with 16 bases between. CDR3 length equals 16 residues. The germline V gene encodes CDR1 SGHRS and CDR2 YFSETQ. The CDR3 here is CASSLAGLVVGTEAFF. Here the CDR3 DNA reads TGCGCCAGCAGCTTGGCAGGGTTGGTAGTTGGCACTGAAGCTTTCTTT.

The rearrangement joins TRBV27 to TRBJ1-2; TRBD1 agrees at 9 bases. Per germline, CDR1 MNHEY and CDR2 SMNVEV (reference sequence). The CDR3 loop spans 14 amino acids. The junction had 9 bases not matched to a gene; V was cut back by 5 bases and J by 8 bases. CDR3: CASSTTGGVRGYTF. CDR3 DNA: TGTGCCAGCAGTACGACAGGGGGGGTCCGGGGCTACACCTTC.

This clone is a singleton in its sample. J is TRBJ2-3 and V is TRBV6-1, with D tentatively TRBD2 (5 bases). CDR1 MNHNS and CDR2 SASEGT come from the germline V gene. The CDR3 covers 13 residues. V lost 0 bases to trimming and J lost 4 bases, with 5 bases between them. CDR3 sequence reads: CASSEAGADTQYF. The CDR3 DNA follows: TGTGCCAGCAGTGAAGCGGGAGCAGATACGCAGTATTTT.

Worth noting for this clone: The limits of the CDR3 on the DNA are not certain, so only TCRdb's listed CDR3 is given. The chain combines TRBV19 with TRBJ1-3. With termini counted, the CDR3 has 14 amino acids. In germline, CDR1 is LNHDA, CDR2 SQIVND (reference sequence). The CDR3 loop is CASTSDSSGNTIYF.

The J gene is TRBJ1-6, the V gene TRBV10-3; D gene unclear. The V gene's germline CDR1 is ENHRY and CDR2 SYGVKD. CDR3 size: 12 residues. The V gene lost 4 bases and the J gene lost 13 bases, with 11 bases spanning the gap. The CDR3 DNA reads as TGTGCCATCAGTGCCGAAGGGCTGCCCCTCCACTTT. Amino acid sequence: CAISAEGLPLHF.